Given below is one TCR beta chain in context. The table came from immunoSEQ multiplex PCR; TCRdb's copy has only in-frame clones and leaves some out. The data hold 150,000 to 200,000 clones, with approximately 94% observed a single time. This CDR3 is built from 15 residues. Germline CDR1 reads SGHTA; CDR2 reads FQGNSA. V lost 6 bases to trimming and J lost 9 bases, with 18 bases between them. The data stem from a study of T cell responses to AZD1222 COVID-19 vaccine. V usage is TRBV7-2 and J usage is TRBJ1-6; the D gene is possibly TRBD1 (5 bases). The sample here was peripheral blood, taken 28 days after the second dose of the MenACWY control vaccine. The source is an adult who received the MenACWY meningococcal vaccine as a control. CDR3 bases: TGTGCCAGCAGTCGACCTAGCGGGGGGGGTTCACCCCTCCACTTT. Translating it yields CASSRPSGGGSPLHF.